A single sample gave rise to the 5 T cell receptor beta chains below, sequenced in a study of cytomegalovirus exposure and HLA in healthy donors (dated by TCRdb to 2016 to 2017). Library preparation used the immunoSEQ multiplex PCR assay. A mixture of 60 forward primers for TCR Vbeta segments and 13 reverse primers for TCR Jbeta segments was used in the multiplex PCR. TCRdb carries this immuneACCESS record with in-frame sequences only. Its versions omit some clonotypes, under half of them owing to an unresolved V gene in the studies checked, with the rest unexplained. A total of approximately 160,000 clones appear in this sample, around 68% of them only once. Roughly 1.4% of the sample is taken by the ten largest. Sequences were obtained from PBMCs. The receptor source for this set is a man in his forties or fifties in good health and CMV-seronegative.

The chain links TRBV5-1 to TRBJ2-1; 10 nucleotides align to TRBD1. The V gene end was trimmed by 4 bases and the J gene end by 7 bases; junction bases not matched to a gene: 11. The CDR3 extends over 16 amino acids. Germline CDR1 SGHRS, CDR2 YFSETQ. CDR3 coding DNA: TGCGCCAGCAGCAACGGACAGGGGGGTATGTATAATGAGCAGTTCTTC. This encodes CASSNGQGGMYNEQFF.

The genes are TRBV5-6 and TRBJ1-4; possibly TRBD1 for D (5 bases). The germline gives CDR1 SGHDT, CDR2 YYEEEE. Trimming cost V 2 bases and J 3 bases, with 11 bases left between them. The CDR3 extends over 15 amino acids. The CDR3 here is CASSFRGVANEKLFF. The CDR3 coding sequence is TGTGCCAGCAGCTTTCGGGGGGTAGCTAATGAAAAACTGTTTTTT.

A remark on this clone: The same CDR3 is also encoded by other DNA sequences in this sample. V is TRBV6-5 and J is TRBJ1-2; 10 bases are shared with TRBD1. Looked up from germline, CDR1 is MNHEY and CDR2 is SVGAGI. This CDR3 is built from 12 residues. V shed 6 bases and J 8 bases; nucleotides not matched to a gene: 3. This CDR3 is CASRGTGEGYTF. CDR3 nucleotides: TGTGCCAGCAGGGGGACAGGGGAAGGCTACACCTTC.

The chain couples TRBV28 to TRBJ1-3, with TRBD1 identical over 9 bases. CDR3 length: 14 residues. Germline loops: CDR1 MDHEN, CDR2 SYDVKM. V lost 5 bases to trimming and J lost 5 bases; unmatched junction nucleotides: 4. DNA for the CDR3: TGTGCCAGCAGTCGAGGGACAGGGAGAAACACCATATATTTT. Translation: CASSRGTGRNTIYF.

The chain uses TRBV10-1 and TRBJ1-2; weak D call: TRBD1 (5 bases). From germline, CDR1 is WNHNN and CDR2 SYGVQD (reference sequence). The CDR3 extends over 13 amino acids. Trimming stripped 2 bases from V and 6 bases from J, with 10 bases between. The CDR3 loop is CASSERQGDGYTF. In DNA, the CDR3 is TGCGCCAGCAGTGAGAGGCAGGGTGATGGCTACACCTTC.